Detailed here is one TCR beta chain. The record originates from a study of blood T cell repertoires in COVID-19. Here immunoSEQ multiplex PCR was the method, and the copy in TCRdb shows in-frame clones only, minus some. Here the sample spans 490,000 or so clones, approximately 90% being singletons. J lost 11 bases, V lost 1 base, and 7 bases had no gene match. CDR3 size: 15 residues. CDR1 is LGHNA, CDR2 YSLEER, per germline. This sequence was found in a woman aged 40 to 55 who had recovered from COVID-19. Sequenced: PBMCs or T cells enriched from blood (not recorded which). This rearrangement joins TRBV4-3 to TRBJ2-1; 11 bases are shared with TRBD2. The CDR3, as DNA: TGCGCCAGCAGCCAAGGTTCTACTAGCGGGAGACAGCAGTTCTTC. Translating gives CASSQGSTSGRQQFF.